This TCR beta chain originates from a study of T-cell reconstitution after alpha-beta-depleted transplantation in children. Points from the study as a whole: Fresh T-cell production supplied most of the T-cell counts and diversity seen one year after transplant.

V lost 6 bases to trimming and J lost 1 base, with 11 bases between them. Germline-derived CDR1 and CDR2 are SGHDT and YYEEEE. The CDR3 consists of 13 residues. This clonotype was seen many times. What it recognizes is unknown. A TCRbeta library incorporating unique molecular identifiers was prepared. TCRdb reanalysed the PCR reads using MiXCR and keeps one entry per CDR3 protein. The profile shows 330,000 or so distinct CDR3 sequences, 6.5% to 9% of them singletons. The specimen was peripheral blood, collected 360 days after TCRalphabeta/CD19-depleted stem cell transplant. V usage is TRBV5-6 and J usage is TRBJ2-7, with unresolved D. This TCR came from a female patient aged 2 to 10 who had a stem cell transplant for Fanconi anemia, so the T cells may come from the graft donor. The DNA for the CDR3 is TGTGCCAGCACCGTTCAACAGTCCTACGAGCAGTACGTC. Its protein is CASTVQQSYEQYV.